This entry concerns a single T cell receptor beta chain. Its antigen is still unknown. These data are taken from a study of cytomegalovirus exposure and HLA in healthy donors. Study information: Around 180 million T cells yielded around 120 million unique TCR beta sequences in earlier analysis. Findings and limits, study-wide: One later analysis reportedly identified an Asian-associated ancestry cluster that showed fewer N-insertions than the roughly 700-donor mean.

The PCR contained 60 Vbeta and 13 Jbeta primers. Libraries were prepared by immunoSEQ multiplex PCR; TCRdb keeps only in-frame clonotypes and omits some of them. The sample includes some 120,000 clones, around 81% of them seen just once. Germline CDR1 and CDR2: SGHRS and YFSETQ. The CDR3 sequence is 16 residues long. V shed 4 bases and J 1 base; nucleotides not matched to a gene: 7. Nominally healthy donors were sampled, though unrecorded immune exposures were likely. Sequencing input: PBMCs. The receptor was isolated from a woman aged 25 to 39 in good health and CMV-seronegative. The V gene is TRBV5-1, the J gene TRBJ2-2; TRBD2 matches 7 bases. In DNA form, the CDR3 reads TGCGCCAGCAGCCCTCCTGGACTAGGGAACACCGGGGAGCTGTTTTTT. Translation gives CASSPPGLGNTGELFF. The full variable domain, rest sourced from reference TRBV5-1 and TRBJ2-2, is KAGVTQTPRYLIKTRGQQVTLSCSPISGHRSVSWYQQTPGQGLQFLFEYFSETQRNKGNFPGRFSGRQFSNSRSEMNVSTLELGDSALYLCASSPPGLGNTGELFFGEGSRLTVL.